This TCR beta chain was found in a study of radiation and T cells in renal cell carcinoma. Assay: immunoSEQ multiplex PCR; the TCRdb copy retains only in-frame clones and omits some. The sample lists around 180,000 clones, about nine tenths occurring once. Sample time point: blood 4 weeks post-SBRT, at nephrectomy. Indicated treatment: 15 Gy SBRT to primary tumor, nephrectomy 4 weeks later. Nephrectomy followed 15 Gy stereotactic body radiation by 4 weeks. Blood was sampled at baseline, 2 weeks and 4 weeks after SBRT. Germline CDR1 and CDR2: DFQATT and SNEGSKA (reference sequence). V was clipped by 3 bases and J by 9 bases, with 9 bases between them. CDR3 size: 11 residues.

The chain employs TRBV20-1 and TRBJ2-1; D is undetermined. The sample here was blood, taken from a patient whose treatment included radiotherapy and nephrectomy. The source of this sequence is a woman aged 45-65 years with renal cell carcinoma. CDR3 nucleotides: TGCAGTGCTAGTCTGGGTGGTGAGCAGTTCTTC. Translating it yields CSASLGGEQFF.